Listed below are T cell receptor beta chains from one sample, sequenced in a study of cytomegalovirus exposure and HLA in healthy donors. Clones were read by immunoSEQ multiplex PCR, and TCRdb kept only the in-frame ones, dropping some. In the table there are 40,000 to 45,000 clones, roughly 80% of which are singletons. Sequencing input: PBMCs. These receptors came from a man aged 25 to 40 in good health and CMV-seronegative. Both conserved end residues are part of each CDR3. D genes are given only for firm matches. Size tells how often a clone was seen (once, few, many) or the class of an expanded clone, and some rows leave it out.

>NA|TRBJ2-7|NA|TRBV9
TGTGCCAGCAGCGTGGGGCAAGGAGGGTCCCACTACGAGCAGTACTTC
CASSVGQGGSHYEQYF
>TRBD2|TRBJ2-1|NA|TRBV18
TGTGCCAGCTCACCACTAGCGGGAGGTTGGAATGAGCAGTTCTTC
CASSPLAGGWNEQFF
>TRBD1|TRBJ1-1|NA|TRBV7-7
TGTGCCAGCAGCCCAACAGGGGTAAACACTGAAGCTTTCTTT
CASSPTGVNTEAFF
>NA|TRBJ2-7|NA|TRBV27
TGTGCCAGCATCGGACCCGGGGAGTGGTACGAGCAGTACTTC
CASIGPGEWYEQYF
>NA|TRBJ1-2|NA|TRBV27
TGTGCCAGCAGTTTATCGATAAGAGGACAACCCTATGGCTACACCTTC
CASSLSIRGQPYGYTF
>NA|TRBJ1-4|NA|TRBV19
TGTGCCAGTAGTATCACAGGGACAAAACTGTTTTTT
CASSITGTKLFF
>TRBD2|TRBJ2-3|NA|TRBV4-3
TGCGCCAGCAGCCAAGATGGAGCGGGAAGAGATACGCAGTATTTT
CASSQDGAGRDTQYF
>TRBD1|TRBJ2-7|NA|TRBV2
TGTGCCAGCAAACAGGGGCCTTACGAGCAGTACTTC
CASKQGPYEQYF
>NA|TRBJ2-7|few|TRBV2
TGTGCCAGCAGTGACAGGGATTCCGAGCAGTACTTC
CASSDRDSEQYF
>NA|TRBJ1-5|NA|TRBV28
TGTGCCAGCAGTTCAGGGGTTACAGGGATCGTAAAGCCCCAGCATTTT
CASSSGVTGIVKPQHF
>NA|TRBJ2-7|NA|TRBV2
TGTGCCAGCAGTTCAACAGGGTTGGGCTACGAGCAGTACTTC
CASSSTGLGYEQYF
>TRBD1|TRBJ2-5|NA|TRBV10-3
TGTGCCATCGGGACGGACAGGGGCCAAGAGACCCAGTACTTC
CAIGTDRGQETQYF
>TRBD2|TRBJ2-5|NA|TRBV7-2
TGTGCCAGCAGCTTCGGCGGGAGGGCCGTGGAGACCCAGTACTTC
CASSFGGRAVETQYF
>NA|TRBJ1-1|NA|TRBV7-9
TGTTCCAGCAGCTTACGTTTGGGGGGGACCACTGAAGCTTTCTTT
CSSSLRLGGTTEAFF
>NA|TRBJ1-5|NA|TRBV15
TGTGCCACCAACAACCGGGACACCGAGCATCAGCCCCAGCATTTT
CATNNRDTEHQPQHF
>NA|TRBJ2-2|NA|TRBV4-3
TGCGCCAGCAGCCAAAGGCTAGATGGAGCCGGGGAGCTGTTTTTT
CASSQRLDGAGELFF
>TRBD2|TRBJ2-7|NA|TRBV19
TGTGCCAGTAGTATAGTAGCGGGAGTCTCCTACGAGCAGTACTTC
CASSIVAGVSYEQYF
>NA|TRBJ1-2|NA|TRBV5-8
TGTGCCAGCAGCTTGTCGGGCTATGGCTACACCTTC
CASSLSGYGYTF
>NA|TRBJ2-7|NA|TRBV2
TGTGCCAGCTCCCGCGGGGTGAACGAAGGAGAGCAGTACTTC
CASSRGVNEGEQYF
>NA|TRBJ2-3|NA|TRBV6-5
TGTGCCAGCCGGACAGCCACAGATACGCAGTATTTT
CASRTATDTQYF
>TRBD2|TRBJ2-3|NA|TRBV5-1
TGCGCCAGCAGCTTGGCCCTGACTAGCGCCACAGATACGCAGTATTTT
CASSLALTSATDTQYF
>TRBD2|TRBJ2-1|NA|TRBV19
TGTGCCAGCCAAGCTAGCGGGAGACTCAATGAGCAGTTCTTC
CASQASGRLNEQFF
>TRBD2|TRBJ2-7|NA|TRBV18
TGTGCCAGCTCAAGATCCAGAGGGTACATGACGGGAGGGCCGTACGAGCAGTACTTC
CASSRSRGYMTGGPYEQYF
>NA|TRBJ1-2|NA|TRBV27
TGTGCCAGCAGCAGAGGGGGCTATGGCTACACCTTC
CASSRGGYGYTF
>TRBD1|TRBJ2-5|NA|TRBV5-1
TGCGCCAGCAGCTTGGGAACAGGGGACGGAGAGACCCAGTACTTC
CASSLGTGDGETQYF
>NA|TRBJ1-4|NA|TRBV18
TGTGCCAGCTCCCGTTTTGGGGCAGGCGGCGATGAAAAACTGTTTTTT
CASSRFGAGGDEKLFF
>NA|TRBJ2-1|NA|TRBV5-4
TGTGCCAGCAGTCAGCCCGGGTCCTACAATGAGCAGTTCTTC
CASSQPGSYNEQFF
>NA|TRBJ2-1|NA|TRBV5-6
TGTGCCAGCAGCTTGGTAGCGGCTAATGAGCAGTTCTTC
CASSLVAANEQFF
>NA|TRBJ2-1|NA|TRBV5-6
TGTGCCAGCAGCTTGGAGTTGCTAAGCTCCTACAATGAGCAGTTCTTC
CASSLELLSSYNEQFF
>NA|TRBJ2-1|once|TRBV19
TGTGCCAGTAGTATAGGGACTTTCTACAATGAGCAGTTCTTC
CASSIGTFYNEQFF
>NA|TRBJ2-1|NA|TRBV7-2
TGTGCCAGCAGCTTATATTTCGATGAGCAGTTCTTC
CASSLYFDEQFF
>TRBD1|TRBJ1-5|NA|TRBV28
TGTGCCAGCAGCTCCGGGACAGGGGATCGACAGCCCCAGCATTTT
CASSSGTGDRQPQHF
>NA|TRBJ1-1|NA|TRBV6-4
TGTGCCAGCAGTGACGTGAAGGACAGATTGAACACTGAAGCTTTCTTT
CASSDVKDRLNTEAFF
>NA|TRBJ2-3|NA|TRBV10-1
TGCGCCAGCAGCCCAGGGTCCCCCGATACGCAGTATTTT
CASSPGSPDTQYF
>NA|TRBJ2-7|NA|TRBV5-1
TGCGCCAGCAGCTTGGTTGGACAGTTTCTCCCCTACGAGCAGTACTTC
CASSLVGQFLPYEQYF
>NA|TRBJ2-7|few|TRBV6-6
TGTGCCAGCAGTCCGCAACCAGGGTTCTACGAGCAGTACTTC
CASSPQPGFYEQYF
>NA|TRBJ2-7|NA|TRBV6-5
TGTGCCAGCAGTTACGGGCAGTCCTACGAGCAGTACTTC
CASSYGQSYEQYF
>NA|TRBJ1-4|few|TRBV6-1
TGTGCCAGCAGTGAAAGGCCGGACATCGAAAAACTGTTTTTT
CASSERPDIEKLFF
>TRBD2|TRBJ2-6|NA|TRBV6-4
TGTGCCAGCAGTGACTCGACTAGCGGGAGTGGGGCCAACGTCCTGACTTTC
CASSDSTSGSGANVLTF
>NA|TRBJ1-5|NA|TRBV6-1
TGTGCCAGCAGTGAAGACTTCGGGCGGGGAAATCAGCCCCAGCATTTT
CASSEDFGRGNQPQHF
>TRBD2|TRBJ2-2|NA|TRBV19
TGTGCCAGTAGTCCCGGCCGAAGCGGGAGGGCCGGGGAGCTGTTTTTT
CASSPGRSGRAGELFF